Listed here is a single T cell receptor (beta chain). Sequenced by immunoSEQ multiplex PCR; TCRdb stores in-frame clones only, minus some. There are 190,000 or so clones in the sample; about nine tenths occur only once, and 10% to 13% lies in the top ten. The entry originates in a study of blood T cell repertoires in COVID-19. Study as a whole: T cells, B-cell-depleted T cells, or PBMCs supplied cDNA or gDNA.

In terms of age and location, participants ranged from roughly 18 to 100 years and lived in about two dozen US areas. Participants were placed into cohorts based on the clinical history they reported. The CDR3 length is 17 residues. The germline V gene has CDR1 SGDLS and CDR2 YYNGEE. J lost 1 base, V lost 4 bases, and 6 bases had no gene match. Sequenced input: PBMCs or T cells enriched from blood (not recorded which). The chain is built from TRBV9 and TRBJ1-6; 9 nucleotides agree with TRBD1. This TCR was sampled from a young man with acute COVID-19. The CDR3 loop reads CASSPDRGESYNSPLHF. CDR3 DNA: TGTGCCAGCAGCCCAGACAGGGGGGAGTCCTATAATTCACCCCTCCACTTT. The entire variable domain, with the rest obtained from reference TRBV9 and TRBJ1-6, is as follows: DSGVTQTPKHLITATGQRVTLRCSPRSGDLSVYWYQQSLDQGLQFLIQYYNGEERAKGNILERFSAQQFPDLHSELNLSSLELGDSALYFCASSPDRGESYNSPLHFGNGTRLTVT.